These T cell receptor beta chains were read from a single sample in a study of CD8+CD57+ T cells in acquired aplastic anemia. TCRdb re-derived calls from the reads in MiXCR, one entry per CDR3 protein. Of roughly 280,000 distinct CDR3 sequences in the sample, roughly 59% were seen once. Sequenced input: sorted CD4+, CD8+, or CD8+CD57+ T cells (not recorded which) from PBMCs. The receptor set was obtained from a human donor with aplastic anemia. The CDR3 runs from the conserved cysteine through the conserved F or W. The order of the fields is CDR3 protein, V gene, J gene.

cdr3_aa: CASSIGDKLFF
v_call: TRBV10-3
j_call: TRBJ1-4

cdr3_aa: CSALTSGRALDTQYF
v_call: TRBV20-1
j_call: TRBJ2-3

cdr3_aa: CASSLSRGGWETQYF
v_call: TRBV11-2
j_call: TRBJ2-5

cdr3_aa: CASSLDGRTNTEAFF
v_call: TRBV5-1
j_call: TRBJ1-1

cdr3_aa: CAISRQLFTDTQYF
v_call: TRBV10-3
j_call: TRBJ2-3

cdr3_aa: CASSFQGSSYEQYF
v_call: TRBV5-1
j_call: TRBJ2-7

cdr3_aa: CSAPPALGTGNGFDPDTQYF
v_call: TRBV20-1
j_call: TRBJ2-3

cdr3_aa: CATSRGAEAFF
v_call: TRBV15
j_call: TRBJ1-1

cdr3_aa: CASSIVDGSYEQYF
v_call: TRBV19
j_call: TRBJ2-7

cdr3_aa: CSVETRGDEQYF
v_call: TRBV29-1
j_call: TRBJ2-7

cdr3_aa: CASSLLRSGANVLTF
v_call: TRBV5-1
j_call: TRBJ2-6

cdr3_aa: CASSLMGQGTGNTIYF
v_call: TRBV7-3
j_call: NA

cdr3_aa: CATSDSSGVLYNEQFF
v_call: TRBV24-1
j_call: TRBJ2-1

cdr3_aa: CASSDGLSPSEAFF
v_call: TRBV10-2
j_call: TRBJ1-1

cdr3_aa: CSAAYNEQFF
v_call: TRBV20-1
j_call: TRBJ2-1

cdr3_aa: CASSTSTSGGLAYNEQFF
v_call: TRBV7-7
j_call: TRBJ2-1

cdr3_aa: CASSRKSMGETQYF
v_call: TRBV6-5
j_call: TRBJ2-5

cdr3_aa: CASSASGSSQPQHF
v_call: TRBV6-6
j_call: TRBJ1-5